Below are 16 T cell receptor beta chains sequenced from a single sample in a study of blood T cells in healthy people across ages. Primers used in a second PCR of roughly 6 to 11 cycles were a sample-barcoded 5' primer and a J-beta primer mix. Via MiXCR, TCRdb re-called the 5' RACE reads, giving one row per CDR3 protein. The data show hundreds of thousands of distinct CDR3 sequences, with over 40% seen just once and around 30% held by the top ten. The sample taken for sequencing was blood. These receptors were taken from an elderly man in good health.

The rearrangement links TRBV6-2 or TRBV6-3 to TRBJ2-3; D gene uncertain. Trimming shortened V by 2 bases and J by 0 bases, and 9 bases separated the two germline ends. In germline, CDR1 is MNHEY, CDR2 SVGEGT. The CDR3 loop spans 15 amino acids. CDR3 bases: TGTGCCAGCAGTTACGGTTCGATAAGCACAGATACGCAGTATTTT. Amino acids: CASSYGSISTDTQYF.

This clonotype was counted a few times. The chain links TRBV20-1 to TRBJ2-4, with TRBD2 matching over 12 bases. The J call may be wrong; the DNA end is better matched by TRBJ2-7. CDR1 and CDR2 from the germline V gene are DFQATT and SNEGSKA (reference sequence). This CDR3 has 17 amino acids. Here the CDR3 DNA reads TGCAGTGCTAGATTAAACCGCCCTAGCGGGAGGGCTGACGAGCAGTACTTC. Protein sequence: CSARLNRPSGRADEQYF.

The chain carries TRBV9 and TRBJ2-5, with D tentatively TRBD2 (6 bases). Germline loops: CDR1 SGDLS, CDR2 YYNGEE. Trimming stripped 4 bases from V and 2 bases from J, with 18 bases between. The CDR3 extends over 16 amino acids. For the CDR3, the DNA is TGTGCCAGCAGCTCAAGAAGAATCGGGGGTCAAGAGACCCAGTACTTC. Amino acid sequence: CASSSRRIGGQETQYF.

This clonotype was seen many times. The rearrangement uses TRBV12-3 or TRBV12-4 and TRBJ1-2, with D perhaps matching TRBD1 (5 bases). V shed 6 bases and J shed 4 bases, with 24 bases lying between them. The CDR3 is 17 amino acids. This CDR3 is CASSALIRQTNSYGYTF. CDR3 nucleotide sequence: TGTGCCAGCAGCGCGCTTATCCGACAGACTAATTCCTATGGCTACACCTTC.

The chain has TRBV7-3 and TRBJ2-3; D is perhaps TRBD1 (5 bases). The germline CDR1 and CDR2 sequences are SGHTA and FQGTGA. V lost 2 bases and J 0 bases, leaving 9 bases between the germline ends. CDR3 length: 15 residues. In DNA, the CDR3 is TGTGCCAGCAGCTTATTTGCAGGGAGCACAGATACGCAGTATTTT. Its translation is CASSLFAGSTDTQYF.

This clonotype was counted a few times. The chain combines TRBV7-2 with TRBJ2-3; tentatively, D is TRBD2 (6 bases). Trimming left V 6 bases short and J 0 bases short, with 13 bases between. In germline, CDR1 is SGHTA, CDR2 FQGNSA. There are 15 residues in the CDR3. The CDR3 DNA reads TGTGCCAGCAGACTGTCGGGGGACAGCACAGATACGCAGTATTTT. Translated, it gives CASRLSGDSTDTQYF.

This clonotype has at least ten counts. The chain is built from TRBV28 and TRBJ2-1; D call uncertain. The ends were cut back, 1 base at V and 2 bases at J, with 3 bases in the middle. The V gene's germline CDR1 is MDHEN and CDR2 SYDVKM. The CDR3 is 13 residues long. Written as DNA, the CDR3 is TGTGCCAGCAGTTTATTCACCTACAATGAGCAGTTCTTC. It encodes CASSLFTYNEQFF. Drawing the rest from reference TRBV28 and TRBJ2-1, the complete variable domain is DVKVTQSSRYLVKRTGEKVFLECVQDMDHENMFWYRQDPGLGLRLIYFSYDVKMKEKGDIPEGYSVSREKKERFSLILESASTNQTSMYLCASSLFTYNEQFFGPGTRLTVL.

V and J are TRBV7-2 and TRBJ2-5, with 14 positions matching TRBD2. Germline-derived CDR1 and CDR2 are SGHTA and FQGNSA. The CDR3 is made up of 19 amino acids. Trimming cost V 2 bases and J 4 bases; bases outside gene matches: 12. Written as DNA, the CDR3 is TGTGCCAGCAGCTTAACCCTAATAAGGACTAGCGGGGGGAGAGAGACCCAGTACTTC. Translation: CASSLTLIRTSGGRETQYF.

The CDR3 here is CASSDRDTQYF. In DNA form, the CDR3 reads TGTGCCAGCAGTGACAGAGATACGCAGTATTTT. This chain uses TRBV6-1 with TRBJ2-3; D unclear. V shed 3 bases and J shed 5 bases, with 3 bases lying between them. Per the germline V gene, CDR1 is MNHNS and CDR2 is SASEGT. The CDR3 runs 11 residues.

This clonotype was detected only a few times. The chain links TRBV28 to TRBJ1-2, with 8 bases that match TRBD1. This CDR3 has 15 amino acids. CDR1 MDHEN and CDR2 SYDVKM come from the germline V gene. V lost 3 bases, J lost 4 bases, and 7 bases stayed unmatched. CDR3 residues: CASSLGVTGGYGYTF. CDR3 DNA sequence: TGTGCCAGCAGTTTGGGAGTAACAGGGGGCTATGGCTACACCTTC.

This clonotype was found many times. V is TRBV20-1 and J is TRBJ2-4; unclear D gene. The CDR3 length is 13 residues. Deletions cut 3 bases from V and 6 bases from J, with 12 bases between. Germline lookup yields CDR1 DFQATT and CDR2 SNEGSKA (reference sequence). CDR3 sequence: CSASHRVGNIQYF. CDR3 coding DNA: TGCAGTGCTAGCCACCGGGTGGGAAACATTCAGTACTTC.

This clonotype was found a few times. This CDR3 reads CASSPRDFPGDTQYF. CDR3 in DNA: TGTGCCAGCAGTCCCCGGGACTTCCCCGGGGATACGCAGTATTTT. This chain uses TRBV6-5 with TRBJ2-3, with a possible D match to TRBD2 (6 bases). V lost 5 bases, J lost 6 bases, and 18 bases lay in between. The CDR3 has 15 residues. Germline assignment: CDR1 MNHEY and CDR2 SVGAGI.

The chain is built from TRBV14 and TRBJ2-7; 9 nucleotides line up with TRBD2. The trim removed 9 bases at V and 4 bases at J, leaving 13 bases unmatched. The CDR3 contains 15 residues. CDR1 is SGHDN, CDR2 FVKESK, per germline. The DNA for the CDR3 is TGTGCCAGTAATAGCGGGGGCCGTGGTATATACGAGCAGTACTTC. It yields the protein CASNSGGRGIYEQYF.

A few counts support this clonotype. The gene calls are TRBV11-2 and TRBJ2-1, with 10 bases identical to TRBD2. J gave up 7 bases and V 5 bases, and 8 bases lay outside the gene matches. Germline V gene lookup returns CDR1 SGHAT and CDR2 FQNNGV. This CDR3 has 15 residues. DNA of the CDR3: TGTGCCAGCAGCCCACCGGGACTAGCGAAAAATGAGCAGTTCTTC. It encodes CASSPPGLAKNEQFF.

This sequence joins TRBV14 and TRBJ1-6; D not certain. CDR1 SGHDN and CDR2 FVKESK come from the germline V gene. V gave up 4 bases and J gave up 13 bases, with 17 bases separating them. CDR3 length: 14 amino acids. CDR3 amino acids: CASSRGDTRAPLHF. The CDR3 DNA sequence: TGTGCCAGCAGCCGAGGTGACACCCGGGCCCCCCTCCACTTT.

This clonotype appeared many times. The chain recombines TRBV6-6 with TRBJ2-6; tentatively, D is TRBD2 (6 bases). The CDR3 consists of 16 residues. Germline CDR1 is MNHNY and CDR2 is SVGAGI (reference sequence). V was clipped by 11 bases and J by 0 bases, with 17 bases between them. CDR3 amino acids: CAGGSASFSGANVLTF. The DNA of the CDR3 is TGTGCCGGAGGGTCCGCCTCTTTCTCTGGGGCCAACGTCCTGACTTTC.